A single sample is the source of the 15 T cell receptor beta chains below, sequenced in a study of blood T cell repertoires in COVID-19. Sequencing was performed with immunoSEQ multiplex PCR; in TCRdb, only in-frame clones are kept and a portion is missing. This sample has 150,000 or so clones, with about four fifths found just once. The sample taken for sequencing was peripheral blood. The receptor source for this set is a man aged 35-49 years who had recovered from COVID-19.

CDR3 in amino acids: CASREENYNEQFF. The CDR3 DNA reads TGCGCCAGCAGGGAGGAGAACTACAATGAGCAGTTCTTC. V is TRBV5-1 and J is TRBJ2-1, with D possibly matching TRBD2 (5 bases). V lost 5 bases, J lost 3 bases, and 9 bases lay in between. This CDR3 has 13 amino acids. Germline V CDR1 and CDR2: SGHRS, YFSETQ.

The chain uses TRBV2 and TRBJ2-1, with D maybe TRBD2 (6 bases). This CDR3 comprises 17 residues. Germline V gives CDR1 SNHLY, CDR2 FYNNEI. V was shortened by 1 base and J by 5 bases, with 18 bases between the two germline ends. The CDR3 loop is CASSEVSGVWFNNEQFF. CDR3 bases: TGTGCCAGCAGTGAAGTGTCGGGGGTCTGGTTTAACAATGAGCAGTTCTTC.

The CDR3 sequence is CASSPSPGGMGTQYF. In nucleotides, the CDR3 is TGTGCCAGCAGTCCCTCGCCGGGGGGGATGGGTACGCAGTATTTT. The chain couples TRBV2 to TRBJ2-3; 8 nucleotides agree with TRBD2. V trimming: 5 bases; J trimming: 8 bases; junction bases outside the gene matches: 12. Germline CDR1 and CDR2: SNHLY and FYNNEI. The CDR3 has 15 amino acids. The variable domain in full, with the rest retrieved from reference TRBV2 and TRBJ2-3, is EPEVTQTPSHQVTQMGQEVILRCVPISNHLYFYWYRQILGQKVEFLVSFYNNEISEKSEIFDDQFSVERPDGSNFTLKIRSTKLEDSAMYFCASSPSPGGMGTQYFGPGTRLTVL.

V is TRBV7-2 and J is TRBJ1-1, with a weak D call TRBD1 (5 bases). V was pared by 1 base and J by 0 bases, with 9 bases between. From germline, CDR1 is SGHTA and CDR2 FQGNSA. This CDR3 is built from 15 residues. The CDR3 DNA is TGTGCCAGCAGCTTAGTGGGGGGGATGAACACTGAAGCTTTCTTT. The encoded protein is CASSLVGGMNTEAFF. Variable domain in full (rest from reference TRBV7-2 and TRBJ1-1): GAGVSQSPSNKVTEKGKDVELRCDPISGHTALYWYRQSLGQGLEFLIYFQGNSAPDKSGLPSDRFSAERTGGSVSTLTIQRTQQEDSAVYLCASSLVGGMNTEAFFGQGTRLTVV.

The chain links TRBV5-4 to TRBJ2-1; 8 bases are a match to TRBD1. V lost 3 bases and J lost 1; bases outside the gene matches: 6. Germline CDR1 and CDR2: SGHNT and YYREEE (reference sequence). The CDR3 is made up of 16 amino acids. CDR3 region: CASSSPDRESYNEQFF. CDR3 DNA: TGTGCCAGCAGCTCCCCGGACAGGGAATCCTACAATGAGCAGTTCTTC. Looking up the rest from reference TRBV5-4 and TRBJ2-1 gives the full variable domain: ETGVTQSPTHLIKTRGQQVTLRCSSQSGHNTVSWYQQALGQGPQFIFQYYREEENGRGNFPPRFSGLQFPNYSSELNVNALELDDSALYLCASSSPDRESYNEQFFGPGTRLTVL.

The genes are TRBV12-5 and TRBJ2-1, with a tentative D call TRBD2 (6 bases). Germline values: CDR1 LGHNT, CDR2 FRNRAP. The CDR3 runs 17 residues. V dropped 0 bases and J dropped 5 bases, with 17 bases sitting between them. The CDR3 is CASGLVLSGEAHNEQFF. The DNA for the CDR3 is TGTGCTAGTGGTTTGGTACTTTCGGGGGAGGCACACAATGAGCAGTTCTTC. Full variable domain (rest looked up from reference TRBV12-5 and TRBJ2-1): DARVTQTPRHKVTEMGQEVTMRCQPILGHNTVFWYRQTMMQGLELLAYFRNRAPLDDSGMPKDRFSAEMPDATLATLKIQPSEPRDSAVYFCASGLVLSGEAHNEQFFGPGTRLTVL.

This chain connects TRBV19 to TRBJ1-1; D is unclear. The germline V gene has CDR1 LNHDA and CDR2 SQIVND (reference sequence). The CDR3 runs 14 residues. Trimming took off 7 bases at V and 2 bases at J, with 14 bases between the two ends. The CDR3: CASTPGALNTEAFF. The CDR3 bases are TGTGCCAGTACGCCAGGTGCCTTAAACACTGAAGCTTTCTTT.

This chain connects TRBV4-2 to TRBJ2-1; a weak D match, TRBD1 (5 bases). Germline V gives CDR1 LGHNA, CDR2 YNFKEQ. V shed 0 bases and J shed 8 bases, with 17 bases lying between them. CDR3 length equals 16 residues. The DNA for the CDR3 is TGTGCCAGCAGCCAAGATTTAATCGGAGTGGGGCATGAGCAGTTCTTC. Residues: CASSQDLIGVGHEQFF.

This clone showed up just a few times. The chain joins TRBV30 to TRBJ1-6; TRBD1 matches at 9 bases. Trimming removed 3 bases from V and 11 bases from J; junction bases left unmatched: 11. The CDR3 spans 15 residues. Germline V gene lookup returns CDR1 GTSNPN and CDR2 SVGIG (reference sequence). This chain's CDR3 is CAWRPRTGEGTPLHF. In nucleotides, the CDR3 is TGTGCCTGGAGACCCCGGACAGGGGAGGGAACACCCCTCCACTTT.

V is TRBV6-5 and J is TRBJ2-7; TRBD1 matches 9 bases. V trimming: 6 bases; J trimming: 3 bases; junction bases outside the gene matches: 6. The CDR3 is 14 residues long. Germline lookup yields CDR1 MNHEY and CDR2 SVGAGI. CDR3 bases: TGTGCCAGCAGGGGACAGGGAGGGGTCTACGAGCAGTACTTC. It yields the protein CASRGQGGVYEQYF.

This chain connects TRBV5-6 to TRBJ1-2; possibly TRBD1 for D (6 bases). Trimming removed 2 bases at V and 4 bases at J, with 15 bases between. Per the germline V gene, CDR1 is SGHDT and CDR2 is YYEEEE. This CDR3 comprises 15 residues. CDR3 sequence (DNA): TGTGCCAGCAGCTTTCTAGGGGGTCATAGCTATGGCTACACCTTC. Translated: CASSFLGGHSYGYTF.

The chain links TRBV7-6 to TRBJ2-1; no firm D call. The CDR3 spans 13 residues. Trimming took 1 base from V and 7 from J, leaving 8 bases between them. Germline V gene data show CDR1 as SGHVS and CDR2 as FNYEAQ. CDR3 coding DNA: TGTGCCAGCAGCTTAGATTCGGTAAATGAGCAGTTCTTC. Translating it yields CASSLDSVNEQFF.

This clone was recorded only once. The V gene is TRBV19, the J gene TRBJ1-5; 7 bases match TRBD1. Germline V gives CDR1 LNHDA, CDR2 SQIVND (reference sequence). With 6 bases clipped from V and 5 bases from J, the junction kept 4 bases outside the gene matches. This CDR3 contains 13 residues. This chain's CDR3 is CASSDRVDQPQHF. The CDR3 DNA follows: TGTGCCAGTAGCGACAGGGTTGATCAGCCCCAGCATTTT.

The CDR3 loop reads CASTSSGTRFYNEQFF. CDR3 nucleotide sequence: TGTGCCAGCACCTCATCCGGGACTAGATTCTACAATGAGCAGTTCTTC. The rearrangement links TRBV27 to TRBJ2-1, with 8 bases fitting TRBD2. V dropped 7 bases and J dropped 3; count of bases not matched to a gene: 11. The germline CDR1 and CDR2 sequences are MNHEY and SMNVEV (reference sequence). The CDR3 sequence is 16 residues long.

This clone was detected once. The identical CDR3 is also encoded by other nucleotide sequences in the sample. The chain combines TRBV9 with TRBJ2-7; 9 bases match TRBD1. This CDR3 is 16 amino acids long. Germline trimming cut 0 bases from V and 3 bases from J; bases unmatched to any gene: 7. Germline CDR1 and CDR2: SGDLS and YYNGEE. In DNA, the CDR3 is TGTGCCAGCAGCGTAGGCCCGGGACAGGGTTTCTACGAGCAGTACTTC. Protein: CASSVGPGQGFYEQYF. Looking up the rest from reference TRBV9 and TRBJ2-7 gives the full variable domain: DSGVTQTPKHLITATGQRVTLRCSPRSGDLSVYWYQQSLDQGLQFLIQYYNGEERAKGNILERFSAQQFPDLHSELNLSSLELGDSALYFCASSVGPGQGFYEQYFGPGTRLTVT.